Listed below are T cell receptor beta chains from one sample, sequenced in a study of identical twins. Using its own MiXCR run on the 5' RACE reads, TCRdb lists one record per CDR3 protein. The sample yields 1.5 million to 2 million distinct CDR3 sequences, around a third seen once. Material for sequencing was cord blood. Receptor source: a newborn girl in good health. Both conserved end residues are part of each CDR3. D genes are given only for firm matches. For some rows the clone size is stated as once, few or many, or as a class when expanded; others skip it.

>TRBD2|NA|TRBV3-1|TRBJ2-2
CASSQTSGSFTGELFF
TGTGCCAGCAGCCAAACTAGCGGGAGTTTCACCGGGGAGCTGTTTTTT
>NA|NA|TRBV20-1|TRBJ2-7
CSASSRQNSYEQYF
TGCAGTGCTAGCTCGCGACAGAACTCCTACGAGCAGTACTTC
>NA|NA|TRBV19|TRBJ2-7
CASSMPSSYEQYF
TGTGCCAGTAGTATGCCTAGCTCCTACGAGCAGTACTTC
>NA|NA|TRBV18|TRBJ2-5
CASSPQSQETQYF
TGTGCCAGCTCACCACAGAGCCAAGAGACCCAGTACTTC
>NA|NA|TRBV7-9|TRBJ2-3
CASSLGKGDTQYF
TGTGCCAGCAGCTTGGGAAAGGGAGATACGCAGTATTTT
>NA|NA|TRBV4-1|TRBJ2-1
CASSQVPTDREQFF
TGCGCCAGCAGCCAAGTTCCCACCGACCGTGAGCAGTTCTTC
>NA|NA|TRBV21-1|TRBJ1-2
CASSKGARRLGYTF
TGTGCCAGCAGCAAAGGGGCCCGGAGGTTAGGCTACACCTTC
>NA|NA|TRBV27|TRBJ1-2
CASRTPTGSDYGCTF
TGTGCCAGCAGGACGCCCACTGGGTCGGACTATGGCTGCACCTTC
>NA|many|TRBV4-2|TRBJ2-1
CASSQDRGEQFF
TGTGCCAGCAGCCAAGATAGGGGGGAGCAGTTCTTC
>TRBD2|NA|TRBV4-2|TRBJ2-7
CASSARFSSGGSYEQYF
TGTGCCAGCAGCGCAAGATTTAGTAGCGGGGGGTCCTACGAGCAGTACTTC
>NA|NA|TRBV2|TRBJ2-7
CASKFDADYEQYF
TGTGCCAGCAAGTTTGACGCGGATTACGAGCAGTACTTC
>NA|few|TRBV5-1|TRBJ2-7
CASSLSDASYNEQYF
TGCGCCAGCTCCTTATCTGACGCATCCTACAATGAGCAGTACTTC
>TRBD2|NA|TRBV10-1|TRBJ2-1
CASSELASGGWNEQFF
TGCGCCAGCAGTGAGCTTGCTAGCGGGGGATGGAATGAGCAGTTCTTC
>TRBD1|NA|TRBV7-9|TRBJ2-3
CASSLARTGYTDAQYF
TGTGCCAGCAGCTTAGCGCGGACAGGGTACACAGATGCGCAGTATTTT
>NA|many|TRBV28|TRBJ1-4
CASSLFGRGNEKLFF
TGTGCCAGCAGTTTATTCGGGCGGGGTAATGAAAAACTGTTTTTT
>TRBD2|many|TRBV12-3/TRBV12-4|TRBJ2-7
CASSSVPGGILLYEQYF
TGTGCCAGCAGTTCCGTTCCGGGAGGAATCCTTTTGTACGAGCAGTACTTC
>TRBD1|NA|TRBV11-2|TRBJ2-7
CASSRSGTGGGEQYF
TGTGCCAGCAGCCGATCAGGGACAGGGGGAGGCGAGCAGTACTTC
>NA|few|TRBV7-2|TRBJ1-1
CAVPGGPINTEAFF
TGTGCCGTACCGGGAGGTCCGATTAACACTGAAGCTTTCTTT
>TRBD1|few|TRBV20-1|TRBJ1-3
CSATKTGVPSGNTIYF
TGCAGTGCTACAAAGACAGGGGTCCCCTCTGGAAACACCATATATTTT
>TRBD1|few|TRBV4-2|TRBJ1-2
CASSQDRQGPYGYTF
TGTGCCAGCAGCCAGGACCGACAGGGACCTTATGGCTACACCTTC